These 26 T cell receptor beta chains originate from one sample sequenced in a study of blood T cells in healthy people across ages. Through a sample-barcoded 5' primer and a J-beta primer mix, a second PCR was run for roughly 6 to 11 cycles. TCRdb fed the 5' RACE reads into MiXCR, producing one record per CDR3 protein. Of 790,000 or so distinct CDR3 sequences in the sample, approximately 60% are singletons; the top ten hold 20% to 30%. The sequencing sample was made of blood. The receptors come from a man between 40 and 49 years old in good health.

This clonotype was seen a few times. The J gene is TRBJ2-5, the V gene TRBV7-2, with a tentative D call TRBD1 (6 bases). CDR1 SGHTA and CDR2 FQGNSA come from the germline V gene. The V and J ends lost 5 bases and 4 bases respectively, with 17 bases between them. The CDR3 has 15 amino acids. CDR3 DNA: TGTGCCAGCAGCCAAAGGGGACAAGGTGCAGAGACCCAGTACTTC. This sequence encodes CASSQRGQGAETQYF. Full variable domain (missing parts from reference TRBV7-2 and TRBJ2-5): GAGVSQSPSNKVTEKGKDVELRCDPISGHTALYWYRQSLGQGLEFLIYFQGNSAPDKSGLPSDRFSAERTGGSVSTLTIQRTQQEDSAVYLCASSQRGQGAETQYFGPGTRLLVL.

The chain employs TRBV7-2 and TRBJ1-2, with TRBD1 as a possible D gene (5 bases). Looked up from germline, CDR1 is SGHTA and CDR2 is FQGNSA. The CDR3 runs 12 residues. V was clipped by 5 bases and J by 8 bases, with 12 bases between them. In nucleotides, the CDR3 is TGTGCCAGCAGCCAGAGACAGAGGGGCTACACCTTC. It translates to CASSQRQRGYTF. The full variable domain, rest sourced from reference TRBV7-2 and TRBJ1-2, is GAGVSQSPSNKVTEKGKDVELRCDPISGHTALYWYRQSLGQGLEFLIYFQGNSAPDKSGLPSDRFSAERTGGSVSTLTIQRTQQEDSAVYLCASSQRQRGYTFGSGTRLTVV.

A note on this clonotype: One junction end disagrees with the germline gene, perhaps due to a read error. This chain uses TRBV5-1 with TRBJ1-5; D is uncertain. In germline, CDR1 is SGHRS, CDR2 YFSETQ. The CDR3 consists of 14 residues. The CDR3 reads CASRLGEANQPQHF. In DNA form, the CDR3 reads TGCGCCAGCAGATTGGGAGAGGCCAATCAGCCCCAGCATTTT.

The rearrangement links TRBV7-9 to TRBJ2-7; D call uncertain. The J call may not be correct, given that the DNA end is closer to TRBJ2-5. Germline loops: CDR1 SEHNR, CDR2 FQNEAQ (reference sequence). The CDR3 is 12 residues long. The CDR3: CASTLTQETQYF. In DNA form, the CDR3 reads TGTGCCAGCACCCTCACCCAAGAGACCCAGTACTTC.

About this clonotype: The junction and the germline gene differ at one end; a read error may be behind it. The V gene is TRBV7-2, the J gene TRBJ2-5; no reliable D call. This CDR3 has 13 amino acids. The germline CDR1 and CDR2 sequences are SGHTA and FQGNSA. The CDR3 DNA reads TGTGCCGGCAGCCGGTCCTCAGAAGAGACCCAGTACTTC. This codes for CAGSRSSEETQYF.

The chain uses TRBV27 and TRBJ1-5; 7 bases fit TRBD1. The CDR3 length is 14 residues. Germline trimming cut 5 bases from V and 5 bases from J; bases unmatched to any gene: 6. Germline CDR1 reads MNHEY; CDR2 reads SMNVEV (reference sequence). The CDR3 sequence: CASSNRQGYQPQHF. CDR3 nucleotide sequence: TGTGCCAGCAGTAATAGACAGGGATATCAGCCCCAGCATTTT.

By share, this clonotype ranks as medium-sized. The V and J genes are TRBV6-1 and TRBJ2-3; TRBD1 aligns across 12 bases. The CDR3 covers 16 residues. Trimming took 4 bases from V and 5 from J; bases not matched to a gene: 7. The germline CDR1 and CDR2 sequences are MNHNS and SASEGT. The CDR3 region is CASSGPGTGGIDTQYF. In DNA, the CDR3 is TGTGCCAGCAGTGGCCCGGGGACAGGGGGCATAGATACGCAGTATTTT.

The sample holds one count of this clonotype. This could be a read error, since a much larger clone is one nucleotide away. This sequence joins TRBV7-8 and TRBJ2-1, with 8 bases fitting TRBD1. In germline, CDR1 is SGHVS, CDR2 FQNEAQ. The CDR3 is made up of 14 amino acids. With 5 bases clipped from V and 13 bases from J, the junction kept 13 bases outside the gene matches. CDR3 in DNA: TGTGCCAGCAGCCGTGACAGGGGTGAGGAGACCCAGTTCTTC. This gives the protein CASSRDRGEETQFF.

CDR3 in DNA: TGCAGCGTTAGGCGAGGGACGGTGGATGAGCAGTTCTTC. This codes for CSVRRGTVDEQFF. V gene TRBV29-1 combines with J gene TRBJ2-1; D may be TRBD1 or TRBD2 (5 bases each). Trimming cost V 5 bases and J 8 bases, with 16 bases left between them. The CDR3 length is 13 residues. Germline CDR1 SQVTM, CDR2 ANQGSEA.

This clonotype was counted between two and nine times. The chain carries TRBV20-1 and TRBJ1-2; 7 positions agree with TRBD1. Germline V gene data show CDR1 as DFQATT and CDR2 as SNEGSKA (reference sequence). V was clipped by 6 bases and J by 5 bases; unmatched bases: 15. The CDR3 has 15 residues. CDR3 amino acids: CSAEPDRELFYGYTF. The CDR3 region has the DNA TGCAGTGCCGAACCCGACAGGGAATTGTTTTATGGCTACACCTTC.

The V gene is TRBV7-2, the J gene TRBJ2-3; D remains unclear. Germline CDR1 reads SGHTA; CDR2 reads FQGNSA. The CDR3 consists of 14 residues. The V end lost 2 bases, the J end lost 4 bases, and 10 bases lay between the germline ends. The CDR3 spells CASSLWVAADTQYF. CDR3 coding DNA: TGTGCCAGCAGCTTATGGGTGGCGGCAGATACGCAGTATTTT.

Remarks on this clonotype: Mismatch with germline at one junction end may stem from a read error. The chain recombines TRBV2 with TRBJ2-1; D is possibly TRBD1 or TRBD2 (5 bases each). Per germline, CDR1 SNHLY and CDR2 FYNNEI. This CDR3 contains 12 residues. The CDR3 bases are TGTGCCAGTAGTGTCCATGAGGGGGAGCAGTTCTTC. Translating it yields CASSVHEGEQFF.

The V and J genes are TRBV7-9 and TRBJ1-5; the D gene is possibly TRBD1 (6 bases). The CDR3 runs to 11 residues. V shed 6 bases and J shed 11 bases, with 11 bases lying between them. Germline lookup yields CDR1 SEHNR and CDR2 FQNEAQ (reference sequence). The CDR3 here is CASSNSGAQHF. CDR3 bases: TGTGCCAGCAGTAACTCAGGGGCCCAGCATTTT.

The chain combines TRBV10-3 with TRBJ2-2; the D gene is possibly TRBD2 (5 bases). CDR3 length: 15 amino acids. Germline CDR1 reads ENHRY; CDR2 reads SYGVKD. V was cut by 5 bases and J by 3 bases, with 13 bases left in between. For the CDR3, the DNA is TGTGCCATCAGTAAGACTAATTGGGACACCGGGGAGCTGTTTTTT. It encodes CAISKTNWDTGELFF.

The chain employs TRBV20-1 and TRBJ2-1; D is uncertain. The V gene's germline CDR1 is DFQATT and CDR2 SNEGSKA (reference sequence). The CDR3 totals 12 residues. CDR3 in DNA: TGCAATGCCCGAACACCGAACAATGAGCAGTTCTTC. This encodes CNARTPNNEQFF.

The chain employs TRBV29-1 and TRBJ2-5; 9 bases match TRBD1. Germline CDR1 SQVTM, CDR2 ANQGSEA. Trimming removed 6 bases from V and 2 bases from J; junction bases left unmatched: 7. The CDR3 has 14 residues. The CDR3 region is CSVIPGQGQETQYF. The CDR3 DNA reads as TGCAGCGTAATCCCGGGACAGGGTCAAGAGACCCAGTACTTC.

The chain joins TRBV7-2 to TRBJ1-1, with TRBD1 as a possible D gene (5 bases). This CDR3 contains 15 residues. The ends were cut back, 2 bases at V and 1 base at J, with 11 bases in the middle. Looked up from germline, CDR1 is SGHTA and CDR2 is FQGNSA. CDR3 protein: CASSLWGGQNTEAFF. The CDR3 nucleotides read TGTGCCAGCAGCTTATGGGGCGGCCAGAACACTGAAGCTTTCTTT.

The chain links TRBV19 to TRBJ2-3; possibly TRBD1 or TRBD2 for D (5 bases each). Germline CDR1 is LNHDA and CDR2 is SQIVND (reference sequence). This CDR3 comprises 17 residues. The ends were cut back, 5 bases at V and 3 bases at J, with 21 bases in the middle. The CDR3 bases are TGTGCCAGTAGTCCACCCACGGGGCCCTATGGAACAGATACGCAGTATTTT. This codes for CASSPPTGPYGTDTQYF.

The V and J genes are TRBV20-1 and TRBJ1-5; 7 bases are shared with TRBD1. Looked up from germline, CDR1 is DFQATT and CDR2 is SNEGSKA (reference sequence). This CDR3 is 16 amino acids long. V lost 5 bases to trimming and J lost 3 bases; unmatched junction nucleotides: 13. CDR3 DNA: TGCAGTGCTTCCGGGACAGCCGGAGTGGACAATCAGCCCCAGCATTTT. Translated, it gives CSASGTAGVDNQPQHF.

This clonotype was recorded once. The J gene is TRBJ2-2, the V gene TRBV7-8, with 7 bases that match TRBD2. With V trimmed by 5 bases and J by 3 bases, 9 bases remained unmatched. This CDR3 spans 16 amino acids. Germline V gene sequence: CDR1 SGHVS, CDR2 FQNEAQ. DNA for the CDR3: TGTGCCAGCAGCGACGGACTAGTGGGGGACACCGGGGAGCTGTTTTTT. Translation gives CASSDGLVGDTGELFF.

CDR3 sequence reads: CASSQDGLAGETQYF. CDR3 nucleotides: TGTGCCAGCAGCCAAGATGGACTAGCGGGAGAGACCCAGTACTTC. The genes are TRBV3-1 and TRBJ2-5; 11 nucleotides line up with TRBD2. This CDR3 spans 15 amino acids. CDR1 LGHDT and CDR2 YNNKEL come from the germline V gene (reference sequence). Trimming removed 0 bases from V and 4 bases from J; junction bases left unmatched: 1.

This clonotype was found a few times. In DNA form, the CDR3 reads TGCAGCGTTGACGGACAGTCTTTTGATGAGCAGTTCTTC. Encoded protein: CSVDGQSFDEQFF. The chain has TRBV29-1 and TRBJ2-1; tentative D call: TRBD1 (6 bases). Trimming cost V 3 bases and J 8 bases, with 14 bases left between them. This CDR3 contains 13 residues. Germline V gene data show CDR1 as SQVTM and CDR2 as ANQGSEA.

This clonotype was seen a handful of times. This chain uses TRBV15 with TRBJ2-7; a weak D match, TRBD1 (5 bases). Per the germline V gene, CDR1 is LNHNV and CDR2 is YYDKDF (reference sequence). V lost 4 bases, J lost 3 bases, and 13 bases lay in between. The CDR3 loop spans 14 amino acids. CDR3 in amino acids: CATSKERDSYEQYF. The CDR3 bases are TGTGCCACCAGCAAAGAACGCGACAGCTACGAGCAGTACTTC.

The gene calls are TRBV20-1 and TRBJ1-6, with 7 bases fitting TRBD1. The V and J ends lost 5 bases and 13 bases, in that order; junction bases with no gene match: 17. CDR1 and CDR2 from the germline V gene are DFQATT and SNEGSKA (reference sequence). The CDR3 extends over 15 amino acids. The DNA of the CDR3 is TGCAGTGCTCAAGGGTCCCGACAGGGTTATTTCCCCCTCCACTTT. It encodes CSAQGSRQGYFPLHF.

Only a few counts were recorded for this clonotype. The chain joins TRBV6-1 to TRBJ2-3; 13 bases agree with TRBD2. Per germline, CDR1 MNHNS and CDR2 SASEGT. The V segment lost 5 bases and the J segment 0 bases; nucleotides outside the gene matches: 8. CDR3 length equals 18 residues. The DNA of the CDR3 is TGTGCCAGCAGTCCCGGACTAGCGGGAGCGACTAGCACAGATACGCAGTATTTT. This encodes CASSPGLAGATSTDTQYF.

This clonotype has ten or more counts. The J gene is TRBJ2-4, the V gene TRBV29-1; D not certain. The germline V and J ends were trimmed by 2 bases and 4 bases, with 6 bases remaining between them. The CDR3 length is 12 residues. The germline gives CDR1 SQVTM, CDR2 ANQGSEA. The CDR3 sequence is CSVESHKNIQYF. For the CDR3, the DNA is TGCAGCGTTGAATCCCATAAAAACATTCAGTACTTC.